The text below deals with one T cell receptor beta chain. This entry is derived from a study of T cell clones after liver transplantation. On the study more broadly: A pre-transplant mixed lymphocyte reaction with TCRbeta sequencing defined graft-donor-reactive clones followed in post-transplant blood. Pre-transplant mixed lymphocyte reactions yielded third-party-reactive TCRbeta sequences as comparators for graft-donor-reactive sequences.

CDR3 size: 14 residues. Germline CDR1 is LNHDA and CDR2 is SQIVND (reference sequence). The V gene lost 6 bases and the J gene lost 5 bases, with 13 bases spanning the gap. Profiling relied on immunoSEQ multiplex PCR, and the TCRdb table lists in-frame clones only, not all of them. The sample has around 35,000 clones, just under 95% seen once; the top ten hold roughly 25%. The genes are TRBV19 and TRBJ2-2; the D gene could be TRBD1 or TRBD2 (5 bases each). Source: CD8+ T cells from blood, taken 12 months after liver transplant. The origin of this receptor is a human patient who received a liver transplant. Part of the T cells may come from the graft donor. The CDR3 coding sequence is TGTGCCAGTAGAAATAGTTGGGGGACCGGGGAGCTGTTTTTT. Protein product: CASRNSWGTGELFF.